This TCR beta chain is from a study of T cells after yellow fever vaccination. General observations from the study: Booster sampling recovered most clones from primary vaccination (approximately 96% CD4, approximately 88% CD8).

Germline V CDR1 and CDR2: SGHRS, YFSETQ. Trimming took 7 bases from V and 4 from J; bases not matched to a gene: 9. The CDR3 is 14 residues long. In the case of this clonotype: Its antigen is currently unknown.

TCRdb re-called the 5' RACE reads with MiXCR, one entry per CDR3 protein. The sample carries about 360,000 distinct CDR3 sequences, under 7.5% recorded once. The origin of this receptor is a man aged 25-45 years who received the YFV17D yellow fever vaccine. The V gene is TRBV5-1, the J gene TRBJ1-2; the match to TRBD1 covers 8 bases. This specimen consisted of PBMCs, obtained 5 days after the yellow fever booster vaccination. The CDR3 DNA reads TGCGCCAGCGGGACGGCAGACAGGGGCTATGGCTACACCTTC. Its protein is CASGTADRGYGYTF.